A selection of T cell receptor beta chains follows, all from one sample in a study of CD8+ T cells in alopecia areata. Data came from immunoSEQ multiplex PCR; TCRdb stores just in-frame clones and leaves some out. The sample records 150,000 to 200,000 clones, about 60% being singletons. This material consisted of CD8+ T cells sorted from blood, taken at week 24, from a patient treated with tofacitinib. The receptors were gathered from a human donor with alopecia areata. Each CDR3 is given with its conserved first and last residue. D genes are given only for firm matches. Expanded clones get a size class; other rows say once, few or many, or leave the size out.

TRBV5-1	TRBJ1-2	once	NA	CASQDGDYGYTF	TGCGCCAGCCAGGACGGGGACTATGGCTACACCTTC
TRBV7-9	TRBJ1-2	NA	NA	CASSLPTPDRDYGYTF	TGTGCCAGCAGCCTACCGACCCCAGACAGAGACTATGGCTACACCTTC
TRBV2	TRBJ2-7	NA	NA	CASRTGTPSSYEQYF	TGTGCCAGCAGGACCGGGACGCCTAGCTCCTACGAGCAGTACTTC
TRBV6-5	TRBJ2-7	NA	TRBD1	CASSYSGQGGEQYF	TGTGCCAGCAGTTACTCTGGACAGGGAGGCGAGCAGTACTTC
TRBV10-3	TRBJ2-5	NA	TRBD2	CAISERTSVGETQYF	TGTGCCATCAGTGAAAGGACTAGCGTCGGAGAGACCCAGTACTTC
TRBV27	TRBJ2-1	once	NA	CASSFLAQSGYNEQFF	TGTGCCAGCAGTTTTCTCGCCCAATCGGGCTACAATGAGCAGTTCTTC
TRBV13	TRBJ1-1	NA	NA	CASSLIGGAFF	TGTGCCAGCAGCTTAATTGGGGGAGCTTTCTTT
TRBV30	TRBJ2-1	NA	NA	CAWSVRGWEQFF	TGTGCCTGGAGTGTACGCGGGTGGGAGCAGTTCTTC
TRBV9	TRBJ1-6	NA	NA	CASREGARNNSPLHF	TGTGCCAGCAGAGAAGGAGCCAGAAATAATTCACCCCTCCACTTT
TRBV7-6	TRBJ2-3	NA	NA	CASSSPGPIDTQYF	TGTGCCAGCAGCTCCCCTGGGCCGATAGATACGCAGTATTTT
TRBV29-1	TRBJ2-2	few	TRBD1	CSVEGDRGTGELFF	TGCAGCGTTGAAGGGGACAGAGGGACCGGGGAGCTGTTTTTT
TRBV7-9	TRBJ1-1	NA	NA	CASSLGLGLNTEAFF	TGTGCCAGCAGCTTAGGTTTGGGGCTAAACACTGAAGCTTTCTTT
TRBV6-5	TRBJ2-5	NA	TRBD2	CASSTRGFQETQYF	TGTGCCAGCTCCACGCGGGGGTTCCAAGAGACCCAGTACTTC
TRBV5-6	TRBJ2-1	NA	NA	CASSLGGRNEQFF	TGTGCCAGCAGCTTGGGCGGCCGGAATGAGCAGTTCTTC
TRBV29-1	TRBJ2-1	few	NA	CSVVGFHNEQFF	TGCAGCGTTGTAGGGTTCCACAATGAGCAGTTCTTC
TRBV18	TRBJ1-3	NA	TRBD1	CASSPRTGHGNTIYF	TGTGCCAGCTCACCGCGGACAGGGCACGGAAACACCATATATTTT
TRBV7-9	TRBJ1-1	few	NA	CASSLGRLVGRERAFF	TGTGCCAGCAGCTTAGGGAGGCTGGTGGGCAGGGAAAGAGCTTTCTTT
TRBV27	TRBJ2-7	few	NA	CASSSTSYEQYF	TGTGCCAGCAGTTCCACCTCCTACGAGCAGTACTTC
TRBV18	TRBJ2-2	NA	TRBD1	CASSPSRDSRNTGELFF	TGTGCCAGCTCACCTTCCCGGGACAGCCGAAACACCGGGGAGCTGTTTTTT
TRBV27	TRBJ1-2	NA	NA	CASSPGQHYGYTF	TGTGCCAGCAGTCCAGGGCAACACTATGGCTACACCTTC
TRBV29-1	TRBJ2-7	NA	TRBD2	CSVRLAGDYEQYF	TGCAGCGTCCGACTAGCGGGAGACTACGAGCAGTACTTC
TRBV4-1	TRBJ1-6	once	NA	CASSQVSVGPPLHF	TGCGCCAGCAGCCAAGTGTCAGTAGGTCCACCCCTCCACTTT